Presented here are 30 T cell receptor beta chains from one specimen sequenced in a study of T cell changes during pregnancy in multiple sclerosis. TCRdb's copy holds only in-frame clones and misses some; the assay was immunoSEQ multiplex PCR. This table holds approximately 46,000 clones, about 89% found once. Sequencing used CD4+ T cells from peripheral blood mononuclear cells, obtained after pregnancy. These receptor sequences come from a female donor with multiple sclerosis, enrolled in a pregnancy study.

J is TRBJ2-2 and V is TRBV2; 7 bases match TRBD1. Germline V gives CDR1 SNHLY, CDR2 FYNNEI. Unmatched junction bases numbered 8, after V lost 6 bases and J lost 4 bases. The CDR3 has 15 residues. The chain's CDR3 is CASSPQGLGTGELFF. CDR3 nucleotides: TGTGCCAGCAGCCCACAGGGGCTCGGCACCGGGGAGCTGTTTTTT.

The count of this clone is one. The CDR3 is CARTKDSYQETQYF. CDR3 in DNA: TGTGCCAGGACGAAAGACAGTTACCAAGAGACCCAGTACTTC. The V call is TRBV2, the J call TRBJ2-5; weak D call: TRBD1 (5 bases). Germline CDR1 is SNHLY and CDR2 is FYNNEI. Trimming removed 9 bases from V and 0 bases from J, with 14 bases in between. The CDR3 runs to 14 residues.

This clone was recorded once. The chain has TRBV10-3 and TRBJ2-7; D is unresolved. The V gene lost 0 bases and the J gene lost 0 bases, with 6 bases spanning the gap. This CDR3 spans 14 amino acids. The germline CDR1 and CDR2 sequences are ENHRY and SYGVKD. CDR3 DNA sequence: TGTGCCATCAGTGAGTCTAGAACCTCCTACGAGCAGTACTTC. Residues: CAISESRTSYEQYF.

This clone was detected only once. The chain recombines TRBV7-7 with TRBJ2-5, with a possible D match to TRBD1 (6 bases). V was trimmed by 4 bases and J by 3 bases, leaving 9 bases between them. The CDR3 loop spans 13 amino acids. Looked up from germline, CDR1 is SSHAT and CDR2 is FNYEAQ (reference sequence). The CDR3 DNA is TGTGCCAGCAGCTCGAACAGGGAAGAGACCCAGTACTTC. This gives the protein CASSSNREETQYF.

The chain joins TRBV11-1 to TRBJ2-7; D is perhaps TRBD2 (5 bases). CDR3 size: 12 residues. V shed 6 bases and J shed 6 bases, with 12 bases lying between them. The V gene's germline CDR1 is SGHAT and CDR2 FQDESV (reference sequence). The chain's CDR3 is CASSPAGREQYF. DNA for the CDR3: TGTGCCAGCAGTCCTGCGGGTCGCGAGCAGTACTTC.

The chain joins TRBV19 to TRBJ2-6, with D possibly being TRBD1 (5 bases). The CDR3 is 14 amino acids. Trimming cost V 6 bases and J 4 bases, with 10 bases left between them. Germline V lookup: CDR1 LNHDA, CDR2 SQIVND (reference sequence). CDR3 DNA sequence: TGTGCCAGTAGCGCAGGGTCCGGGGCCAACGTCCTGACTTTC. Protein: CASSAGSGANVLTF.

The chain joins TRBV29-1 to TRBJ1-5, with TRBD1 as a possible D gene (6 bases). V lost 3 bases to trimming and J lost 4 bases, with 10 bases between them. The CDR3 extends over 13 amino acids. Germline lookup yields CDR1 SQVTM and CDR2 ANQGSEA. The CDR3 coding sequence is TGCAGCGTTGAGACAGGCAGAAATCAGCCCCAGCATTTT. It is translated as CSVETGRNQPQHF.

The CDR3 protein is CASSLRPKASGRGISDTQYF. For the CDR3, the DNA is TGTGCCAGCAGCTTACGCCCTAAGGCTAGCGGGAGGGGTATATCAGATACGCAGTATTTT. The chain employs TRBV13 and TRBJ2-3, with TRBD2 matching over 12 bases. This CDR3 has 20 residues. The V segment lost 2 bases and the J segment 4 bases; nucleotides outside the gene matches: 16. Germline V CDR1 and CDR2: PRHDT, FYEKMQ (reference sequence).

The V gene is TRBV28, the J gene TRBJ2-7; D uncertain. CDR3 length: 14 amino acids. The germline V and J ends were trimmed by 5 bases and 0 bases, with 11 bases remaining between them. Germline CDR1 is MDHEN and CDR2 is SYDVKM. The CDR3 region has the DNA TGTGCCAGCAGTCCTACGCTGAGCTCCTACGAGCAGTACTTC. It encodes CASSPTLSSYEQYF.

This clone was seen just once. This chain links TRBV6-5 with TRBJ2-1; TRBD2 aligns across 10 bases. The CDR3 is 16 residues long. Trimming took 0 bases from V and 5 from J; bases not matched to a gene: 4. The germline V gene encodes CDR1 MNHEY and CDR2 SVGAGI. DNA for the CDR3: TGTGCCAGCAGTTACTCTAGCGGGAGGAAAGACAATGAGCAGTTCTTC. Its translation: CASSYSSGRKDNEQFF.

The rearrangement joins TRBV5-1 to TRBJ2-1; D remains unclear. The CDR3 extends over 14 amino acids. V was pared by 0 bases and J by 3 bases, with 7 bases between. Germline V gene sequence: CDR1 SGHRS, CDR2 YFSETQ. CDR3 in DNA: TGCGCCAGCAGCTTGGAATGGAGCTACAATGAGCAGTTCTTC. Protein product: CASSLEWSYNEQFF.

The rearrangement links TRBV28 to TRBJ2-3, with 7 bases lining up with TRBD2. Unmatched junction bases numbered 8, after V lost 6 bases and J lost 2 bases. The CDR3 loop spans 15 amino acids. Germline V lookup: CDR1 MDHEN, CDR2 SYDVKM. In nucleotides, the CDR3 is TGTGCCAGCAGCCCACTAGCGACTACCACAGATACGCAGTATTTT. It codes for CASSPLATTTDTQYF.

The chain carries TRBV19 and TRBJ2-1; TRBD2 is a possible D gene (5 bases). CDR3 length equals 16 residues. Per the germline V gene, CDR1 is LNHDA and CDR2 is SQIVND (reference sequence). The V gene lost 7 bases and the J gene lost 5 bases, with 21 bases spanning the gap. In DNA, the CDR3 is TGTGCCAGTACCCGCGGGCTGGGGATAATTAACAATGAGCAGTTCTTC. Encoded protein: CASTRGLGIINNEQFF.

Here the CDR3 reads CASSQDLTGLGISNEQFF. In DNA, the CDR3 is TGTGCCAGCAGCCAAGACCTTACCGGACTAGGGATATCTAATGAGCAGTTCTTC. V is TRBV4-2 and J is TRBJ2-1; 7 bases fit TRBD2. In germline, CDR1 is LGHNA, CDR2 YNFKEQ. J gave up 7 bases and V 0 bases, and 15 bases lay outside the gene matches. The CDR3 totals 18 residues.

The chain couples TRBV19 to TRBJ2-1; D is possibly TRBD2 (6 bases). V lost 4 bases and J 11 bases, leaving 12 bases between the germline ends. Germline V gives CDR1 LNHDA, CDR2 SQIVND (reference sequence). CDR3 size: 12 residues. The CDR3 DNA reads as TGTGCCAGTAGTAGCGGGAATTATCAGCAGTTCTTC. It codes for CASSSGNYQQFF. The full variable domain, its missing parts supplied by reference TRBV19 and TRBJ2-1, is DGGITQSPKYLFRKEGQNVTLSCEQNLNHDAMYWYRQDPGQGLRLIYYSQIVNDFQKGDIAEGYSVSREKKESFPLTVTSAQKNPTAFYLCASSSGNYQQFFGPGTRLTVL.

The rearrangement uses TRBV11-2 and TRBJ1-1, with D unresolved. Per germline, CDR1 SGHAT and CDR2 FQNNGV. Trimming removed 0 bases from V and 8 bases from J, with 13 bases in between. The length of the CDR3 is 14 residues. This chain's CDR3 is CASSLDLGLSEAFF. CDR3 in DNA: TGTGCCAGCAGCTTAGATCTGGGCCTCTCAGAAGCTTTCTTT.

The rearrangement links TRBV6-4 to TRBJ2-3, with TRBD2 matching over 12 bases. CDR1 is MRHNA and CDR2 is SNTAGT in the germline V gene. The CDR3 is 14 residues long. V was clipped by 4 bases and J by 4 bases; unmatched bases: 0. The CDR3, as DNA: TGTGCCAGCAGTGGACTAGCGGGAGCAGATACGCAGTATTTT. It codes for CASSGLAGADTQYF.

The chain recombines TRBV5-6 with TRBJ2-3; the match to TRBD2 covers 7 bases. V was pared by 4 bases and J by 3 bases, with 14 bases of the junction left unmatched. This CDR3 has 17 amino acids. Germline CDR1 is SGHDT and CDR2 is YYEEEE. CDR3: CASSPMGTGGLTDTQYF. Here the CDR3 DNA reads TGTGCCAGCAGCCCGATGGGAACGGGGGGATTGACAGATACGCAGTATTTT.

CDR3 nucleotide sequence: TGCGCCAGCAGCCAAGTCGGTGGGGAGGATACGCAGTATTTT. As protein: CASSQVGGEDTQYF. This chain connects TRBV4-1 to TRBJ2-3; D might be TRBD2 (5 bases). Trimming removed 1 base at V and 6 bases at J, with 11 bases between. CDR3 length equals 14 residues. The germline gives CDR1 MGHRA, CDR2 YSYEKL.

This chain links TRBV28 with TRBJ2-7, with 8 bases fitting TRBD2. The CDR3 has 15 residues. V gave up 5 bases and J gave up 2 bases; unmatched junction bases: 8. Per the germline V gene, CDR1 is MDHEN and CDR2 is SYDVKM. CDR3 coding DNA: TGTGCCAGCAGTCTAACGGGACTAGGGACCTACGAGCAGTACTTC. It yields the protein CASSLTGLGTYEQYF.

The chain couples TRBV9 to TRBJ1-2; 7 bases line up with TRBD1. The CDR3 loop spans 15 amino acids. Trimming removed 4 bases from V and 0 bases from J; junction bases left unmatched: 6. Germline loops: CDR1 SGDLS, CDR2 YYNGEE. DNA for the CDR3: TGTGCCAGCAGCCCAGGGGGACTAGCTAACTATGGCTACACCTTC. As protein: CASSPGGLANYGYTF.

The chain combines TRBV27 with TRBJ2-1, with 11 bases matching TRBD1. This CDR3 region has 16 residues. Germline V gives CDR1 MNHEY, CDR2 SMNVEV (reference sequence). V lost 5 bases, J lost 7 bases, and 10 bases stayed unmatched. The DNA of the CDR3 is TGTGCCAGCAGTAGAGCCGGGACAGGGGGTAATAATGAGCAGTTCTTC. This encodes CASSRAGTGGNNEQFF.

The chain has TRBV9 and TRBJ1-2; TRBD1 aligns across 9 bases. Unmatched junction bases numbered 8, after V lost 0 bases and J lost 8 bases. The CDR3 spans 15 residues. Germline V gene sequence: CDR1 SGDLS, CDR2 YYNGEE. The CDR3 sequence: CASSVAWDRVGGYTF. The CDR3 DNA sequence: TGTGCCAGCAGCGTAGCTTGGGACAGGGTAGGCGGCTACACCTTC.

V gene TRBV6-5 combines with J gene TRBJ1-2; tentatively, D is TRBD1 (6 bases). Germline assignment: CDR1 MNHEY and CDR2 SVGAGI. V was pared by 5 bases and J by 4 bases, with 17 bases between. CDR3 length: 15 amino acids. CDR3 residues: CASSNGGASFYGYTF. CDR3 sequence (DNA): TGTGCCAGCAGTAATGGGGGGGCGTCTTTCTATGGCTACACCTTC.

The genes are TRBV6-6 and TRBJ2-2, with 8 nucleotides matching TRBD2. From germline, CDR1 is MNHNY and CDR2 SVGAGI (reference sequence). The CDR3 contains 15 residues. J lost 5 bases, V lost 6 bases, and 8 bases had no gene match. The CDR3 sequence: CASRETSGRTGELFF. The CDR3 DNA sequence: TGTGCCAGCAGAGAAACTAGCGGACGAACCGGGGAGCTGTTTTTT.

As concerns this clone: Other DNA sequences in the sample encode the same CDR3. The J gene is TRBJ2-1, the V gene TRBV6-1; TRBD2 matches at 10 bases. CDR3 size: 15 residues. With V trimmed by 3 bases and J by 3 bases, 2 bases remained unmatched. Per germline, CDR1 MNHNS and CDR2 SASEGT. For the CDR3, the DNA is TGTGCCAGCAGTGAGTTAGCGGGAGGCTACAATGAGCAGTTCTTC. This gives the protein CASSELAGGYNEQFF.

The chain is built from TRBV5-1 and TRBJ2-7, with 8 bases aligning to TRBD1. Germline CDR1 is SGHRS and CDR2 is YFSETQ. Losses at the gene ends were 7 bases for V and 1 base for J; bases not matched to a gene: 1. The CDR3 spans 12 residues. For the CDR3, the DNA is TGCGCCAGCGGGACAGGTTCCTACGAGCAGTACTTC. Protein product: CASGTGSYEQYF.

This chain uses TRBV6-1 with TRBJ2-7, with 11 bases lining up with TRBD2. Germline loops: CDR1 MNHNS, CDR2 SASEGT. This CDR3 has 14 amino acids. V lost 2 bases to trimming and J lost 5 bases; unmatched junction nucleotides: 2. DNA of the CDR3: TGTGCCAGCAGTGAACTACTAGCGGGAGACGAGCAGTACTTC. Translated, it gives CASSELLAGDEQYF.

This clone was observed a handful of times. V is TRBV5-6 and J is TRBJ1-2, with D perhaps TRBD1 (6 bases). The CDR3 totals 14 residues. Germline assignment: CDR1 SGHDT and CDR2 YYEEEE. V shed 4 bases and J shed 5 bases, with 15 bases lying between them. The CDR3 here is CASSATGQGYGYTF. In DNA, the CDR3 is TGTGCCAGCAGCGCCACGGGACAAGGGTATGGCTACACCTTC.

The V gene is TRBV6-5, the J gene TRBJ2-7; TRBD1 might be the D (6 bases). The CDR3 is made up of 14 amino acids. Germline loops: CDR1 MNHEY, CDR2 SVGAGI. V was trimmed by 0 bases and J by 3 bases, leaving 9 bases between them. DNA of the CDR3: TGTGCCAGCAGTTACTCTACAGGGATCTACGAGCAGTACTTC. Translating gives CASSYSTGIYEQYF.